The text below deals with one T cell receptor (beta chain). These data are taken from a study of blood T cell repertoires in COVID-19. On the study more broadly: Material from acute and convalescent COVID-19 was sourced from the United States, Italy and Spain.

Sequencing was performed with immunoSEQ multiplex PCR; in TCRdb, only in-frame clones are kept and a portion is missing. The sample consists of about 260,000 clones, about 88% of them appearing once. The CDR3 consists of 15 residues. The ends lost 5 bases at V and 7 bases at J; junction bases unmatched: 9. The germline V gene encodes CDR1 LNHDA and CDR2 SQIVND (reference sequence). The TCR was taken from a man in his thirties or forties with active or convalescent COVID-19. V is TRBV19 and J is TRBJ1-5, with TRBD1 matching 9 bases. Sequenced sample: peripheral blood. CDR3 protein: CASSPPGQGDQPQHF. CDR3 nucleotide sequence: TGTGCCAGTAGTCCCCCGGGACAGGGTGACCAGCCCCAGCATTTT.